This T cell receptor beta chain was profiled in a study of blood T cell repertoires in COVID-19. Background on the study: Acute and convalescent COVID-19 samples came from the United States, Italy and Spain. Sources were T cells, B-cell-depleted T cells, or PBMCs; the material itself was cDNA or gDNA.

It was during active infection that Seattle patients were enrolled and then longitudinally followed. In the source study's methods: Reference gene primer amplification gave estimated nucleated cell counts. Profiling relied on immunoSEQ multiplex PCR, and the TCRdb table lists in-frame clones only, not all of them. That table furnishes V, J and clone size, whereas the DNA furnished D and trimming. The table lists about 170,000 clones, more than 85% of them singletons, with just over 2.5% in the top ten. V was pared by 2 bases and J by 6 bases, with 18 bases between. The CDR3 is made up of 16 amino acids. Germline V gene sequence: CDR1 SGHDT, CDR2 YYEEEE.

This chain joins TRBV5-6 and TRBJ2-1, with no clear D. The TCR originated in a woman of 80 years or more with COVID-19, enrolled during active disease. Sequenced sample: peripheral blood. This CDR3 is CASSFRINSLVNEQFF. The CDR3 DNA is TGTGCCAGCAGCTTCCGCATAAATTCCCTAGTCAATGAGCAGTTCTTC.